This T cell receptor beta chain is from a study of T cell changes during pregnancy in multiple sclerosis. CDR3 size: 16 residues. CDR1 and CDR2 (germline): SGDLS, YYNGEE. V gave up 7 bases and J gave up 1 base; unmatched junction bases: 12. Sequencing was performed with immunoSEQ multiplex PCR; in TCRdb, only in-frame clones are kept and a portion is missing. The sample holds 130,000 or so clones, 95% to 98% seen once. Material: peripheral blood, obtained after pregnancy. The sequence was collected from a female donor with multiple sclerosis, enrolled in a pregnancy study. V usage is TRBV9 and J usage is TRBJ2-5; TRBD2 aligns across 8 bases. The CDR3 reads CASGAGAGGPQETQYF. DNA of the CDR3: TGTGCCAGCGGGGCCGGCGCGGGAGGACCCCAAGAGACCCAGTACTTC.